This entry features one T cell receptor (beta chain) sequence. This sample was included in a study of T cell changes during pregnancy in multiple sclerosis. Produced via immunoSEQ multiplex PCR; TCRdb's table is partial and in-frame only. The sample consists of about 77,000 clones, 93% of them appearing once. Germline CDR1 reads MGHDK; CDR2 reads SYGVNS. The CDR3 totals 14 residues. The V and J ends lost 2 bases and 4 bases respectively, with 10 bases between them. V usage is TRBV25-1 and J usage is TRBJ2-3, with D possibly being TRBD1 (7 bases). The TCR originated in a female donor in good health, enrolled as a control in a pregnancy study. This specimen consisted of peripheral blood, obtained after pregnancy. The CDR3 protein is CASSEGGGPDTQYF. The CDR3 nucleotides are TGTGCCAGCAGTGAAGGAGGGGGCCCAGATACGCAGTATTTT.